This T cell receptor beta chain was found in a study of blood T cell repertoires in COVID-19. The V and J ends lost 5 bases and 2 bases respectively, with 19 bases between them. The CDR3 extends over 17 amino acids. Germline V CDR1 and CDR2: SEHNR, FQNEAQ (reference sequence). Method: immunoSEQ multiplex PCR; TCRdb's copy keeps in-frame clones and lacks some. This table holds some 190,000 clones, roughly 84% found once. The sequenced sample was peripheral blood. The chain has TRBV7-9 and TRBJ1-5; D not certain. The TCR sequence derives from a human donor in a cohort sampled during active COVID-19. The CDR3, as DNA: TGTGCCAGCAGCGCGGGTGTCCGAGGGCTGGGCAATCAGCCCCAGCATTTT. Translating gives CASSAGVRGLGNQPQHF.